The sequence of this T cell receptor (beta chain) was determined in a study of OX40 agonist ivuxolimab in advanced cancers. Overall study context: Checkpoint inhibitors had been given previously to over 30% of patients. General study results and limits: The study found among the lowest clonal expansion in partial responders at 0.1-3.0 mg/kg. Not determined was the antigen specificity of the expanded peripheral T cells.

This clone has just one count. Its specificity is unknown. TCRdb's copy holds only in-frame clones and misses some; the assay was immunoSEQ multiplex PCR. The sample holds about 97,000 clones, 80% to 90% seen once. The sequence came from an adult with an advanced solid tumor such as melanoma, head and neck, liver or kidney cancer. The sample here was CD4+ or CD8+ T cells sorted from blood, taken in a trial of the OX40 agonist ivuxolimab.

The CDR3 nucleotides read TGTGCCTGGAGTGTCAAGGTTGCCGGTGCCGGGGAGCTGTTTTTT. This sequence encodes CAWSVKVAGAGELFF. J is TRBJ2-2 and V is TRBV30; D is unresolved. V lost 0 bases and J 6 bases, leaving 14 bases between the germline ends. Germline V gene sequence: CDR1 GTSNPN, CDR2 SVGIG (reference sequence). CDR3 length: 15 amino acids. Looking up the rest from reference TRBV30 and TRBJ2-2 gives the full variable domain: SQTIHQWPATLVQPVGSPLSLECTVEGTSNPNLYWYRQAAGRGLQLLFYSVGIGQISSEVPQNLSASRPQDRQFILSSKKLLLSDSGFYLCAWSVKVAGAGELFFGEGSRLTVL.